The rows below give T cell receptor beta chains drawn from one sample of a study of OX40 agonist ivuxolimab in advanced cancers. Only in-frame clones appear in the TCRdb table, and some are missing; sequencing was by immunoSEQ multiplex PCR. The sample includes 35,000 to 50,000 clones, 88% seen only once; the top ten take less than 20%. This specimen consisted of CD4+ or CD8+ T cells sorted from blood, obtained in a trial of the OX40 agonist ivuxolimab. Receptor source: an adult with an advanced solid tumor such as melanoma, head and neck, liver or kidney cancer. The CDR3 runs from the conserved cysteine through the conserved F or W. The D gene is left open where the match is weak. Clone size appears in some rows only: once, few, many, or a class for an expanded clone.

TRBJ2-3	-	TRBV28	once	TGTGCCAGCAGTTTAACGTCGGGGATTGTAGATACGCAGTATTTT	CASSLTSGIVDTQYF
TRBJ1-5	-	TRBV4-2	-	TGTGCCAGCAGCCAAGAGGACGGAAATAGCAATCAGCCCCAGCATTTT	CASSQEDGNSNQPQHF
TRBJ2-5	-	TRBV19	once	TGTGCCAGTAGTACTACCTCGGGACCACAAGAGACCCAGTACTTC	CASSTTSGPQETQYF
TRBJ2-1	-	TRBV11-2	-	TGTGCCAGCAGCATAGAAGTAGGTTGGCCAGGGGTCTACAATGAGCAGTTCTTC	CASSIEVGWPGVYNEQFF
TRBJ2-5	-	TRBV11-2	-	TGTGCCAGCAGCTTGGGTTTCGGGGAAATCCAAGAGACCCAGTACTTC	CASSLGFGEIQETQYF
TRBJ1-5	-	TRBV11-2	-	TGTGCCAGCAGCTTAGAAGGGGTTCAGCCCCAGCATTTT	CASSLEGVQPQHF
TRBJ2-5	TRBD1	TRBV6-5	-	TGTGCCAGCAGTTACCCGGGACAGCAAGAGACCCAGTACTTC	CASSYPGQQETQYF
TRBJ1-5	-	TRBV6-6	-	TGTGCCAGCAGCCCATCGGCGGATCAGCCCCAGCATTTT	CASSPSADQPQHF
TRBJ2-1	-	TRBV7-6	-	TGTGCCAGCAGCTTAGGGCAGGGCCCCCTTTCCTACAATGAGCAGTTCTTC	CASSLGQGPLSYNEQFF
TRBJ2-4	TRBD1	TRBV6-1	-	TGTGCCAGCAGTGAAAGACAGGGAATGAAGTCAAACATTCAGTACTTC	CASSERQGMKSNIQYF
TRBJ1-2	-	TRBV2	once	TGTGCCAGCAGTGAAGCGCCGGGGGCTAGATATGGCTACACCTTC	CASSEAPGARYGYTF
TRBJ2-3	-	TRBV6-6	-	TGTGCCAGCAGTTACGTGCTGGAAGGGGATACGCAGTATTTT	CASSYVLEGDTQYF
TRBJ1-1	-	TRBV4-3	-	TGCGCCAGCAGCCAAGGTGATCTGAACACTGAAGCTTTCTTT	CASSQGDLNTEAFF
TRBJ2-1	-	TRBV6-5	few	TGTGCCAGCACTGTTTCGGAAGGGGGTGAGCAGTTCTTC	CASTVSEGGEQFF
TRBJ1-1	TRBD1	TRBV9	-	TGTGCCAGCAGCGTAGCAGGGGGCGCAAACACTGAAGCTTTCTTT	CASSVAGGANTEAFF
TRBJ1-5	-	TRBV4-1	once	TGCGCCAGCAGCCAAGAGGGTTTCGATCAGCCCCAGCATTTT	CASSQEGFDQPQHF
TRBJ1-6	-	TRBV27	-	TGTGCCAGCAGTTTAGGGCGGACGAATTCACCCCTCCACTTT	CASSLGRTNSPLHF
TRBJ1-5	-	TRBV4-1	-	TGCGCCAGCAGCCGAGTGGACAGAGACAATCAGCCCCAGCATTTT	CASSRVDRDNQPQHF
TRBJ1-6	TRBD1	TRBV4-2	-	TGTGCCAGCAGCTTGGGGACAGGGACCTATAATTCACCCCTCCACTTT	CASSLGTGTYNSPLHF
TRBJ2-7	-	TRBV7-8	-	TGTGCCAGCAGCCCCTCGGGTGGATTTGAGCAGTACTTC	CASSPSGGFEQYF
TRBJ1-2	TRBD1	TRBV5-5	-	TGTGCCAGCAGCTTACCGACAGGGAGCTACTATGGCTACACCTTC	CASSLPTGSYYGYTF
TRBJ2-5	TRBD2	TRBV6-6	-	TGTGCCAGCAGTCCCCTAGCGGGGGCCCAAGAGACCCAGTACTTC	CASSPLAGAQETQYF
TRBJ1-1	-	TRBV7-3	-	TGTGCCAGCAGCTTCGGGAACACTGAAGCTTTCTTT	CASSFGNTEAFF
TRBJ2-1	-	TRBV5-1	-	TGCGCCAGCAGCATGGATCTCAATGAGCAGTTCTTC	CASSMDLNEQFF
TRBJ1-2	-	TRBV29-1	-	TGCAGCGTGGGGACCGAAACACGTTACATCTATGGCTACACCTTC	CSVGTETRYIYGYTF
TRBJ1-5	TRBD1	TRBV19	-	TGTGCCAGTAGTATAGATCAGGGGGCGCTACGGTCCCAGCATTTT	CASSIDQGALRSQHF
TRBJ1-2	TRBD1	TRBV9	once	TGTGCCAGCAGCTCTGACAGGGAAAATGGCTACACCTTC	CASSSDRENGYTF
TRBJ1-5	-	TRBV7-9	-	TGTGCCAGCAGCGGCCCCGATCAGCCCCAGCATTTT	CASSGPDQPQHF
TRBJ1-1	TRBD1	TRBV19	-	TGTGCCACCGGAGGACAGGCTTACACTGAAGCTTTCTTT	CATGGQAYTEAFF
TRBJ1-6	TRBD1	TRBV28	-	TGTGCCAGCAGTAACCGGGACAGGAATTCACCCCTCCACTTT	CASSNRDRNSPLHF
TRBJ1-6	-	TRBV28	few	TGTGCCAGCAGACTATCCTCCGGGGGGTCACCCCTCCACTTT	CASRLSSGGSPLHF
TRBJ2-1	-	TRBV10-2	-	TGCGCCAGCAGTCTCGGAACAGACGAGCAGTTCTTC	CASSLGTDEQFF
TRBJ2-3	-	TRBV5-1	-	TGCGCCAGCATGAACGGGGGACATACAGATACGCAGTATTTT	CASMNGGHTDTQYF
TRBJ2-7	-	TRBV5-4	-	TGTGCCAGCAGCTTGGAGGTTAGCGGATACGAGCAGTACTTC	CASSLEVSGYEQYF
TRBJ2-2	-	TRBV2	-	TGTGCCAGCAGAGAAGGGCAGAACACCGGGGAGCTGTTTTTT	CASREGQNTGELFF
TRBJ2-1	-	TRBV7-9	-	TGTGCCAGCAGCCCCAATGAGCAGTTCTTC	CASSPNEQFF
TRBJ1-5	TRBD1	TRBV19	-	TGTGCCAGTACCCTCACAGGGGGCGGGAGCAATCAGCCCCAGCATTTT	CASTLTGGGSNQPQHF